Below, 10 T cell receptor beta chains from the same sample are listed, as sequenced in a study of OX40 agonist ivuxolimab in advanced cancers. The protocol was immunoSEQ multiplex PCR, while the TCRdb copy is restricted to in-frame clones and leaves out a portion. The data contain approximately 87,000 clones, just over 85% of them singletons. The source material was CD4+ or CD8+ T cells sorted from blood, sampled in a trial of the OX40 agonist ivuxolimab. These receptors originate from an adult with an advanced solid tumor such as melanoma, head and neck, liver or kidney cancer.

CDR3 sequence: CASSRGAYNEQFF. CDR3 sequence (DNA): TGTGCCAGCAGTCGCGGGGCCTACAATGAGCAGTTCTTC. The rearrangement links TRBV6-6 to TRBJ2-1; tentatively, D is TRBD2 (6 bases). V lost 5 bases and J 2 bases, leaving 7 bases between the germline ends. Germline loops: CDR1 MNHNY, CDR2 SVGAGI (reference sequence). The CDR3 spans 13 residues.

V and J are TRBV28 and TRBJ1-1; TRBD1 agrees at 7 bases. Germline V gene data show CDR1 as MDHEN and CDR2 as SYDVKM. The CDR3 sequence is 16 residues long. V trimming: 1 base; J trimming: 4 bases; junction bases outside the gene matches: 9. The CDR3 is CASSLSYRGGSTEAFF. The DNA for the CDR3 is TGTGCCAGCAGTTTATCATACAGGGGAGGGAGCACTGAAGCTTTCTTT.

The chain couples TRBV29-1 to TRBJ1-1, with D hard to call. Germline V lookup: CDR1 SQVTM, CDR2 ANQGSEA. The CDR3 loop spans 16 amino acids. The ends were cut back, 4 bases at V and 2 bases at J, with 20 bases in the middle. CDR3 in amino acids: CSVGAGGSLLNTEAFF. The CDR3 nucleotides read TGCAGCGTTGGTGCGGGCGGGTCCCTACTTAACACTGAAGCTTTCTTT. The full variable domain, rest sourced from reference TRBV29-1 and TRBJ1-1, is SAVISQKPSRDICQRGTSLTIQCQVDSQVTMMFWYRQQPGQSLTLIATANQGSEATYESGFVIDKFPISRPNLTFSTLTVSNMSPEDSSIYLCSVGAGGSLLNTEAFFGQGTRLTVV.

This chain uses TRBV4-1 with TRBJ2-3; D not certain. V was pared by 1 base and J by 7 bases, with 9 bases between. This CDR3 has 13 amino acids. CDR1 MGHRA and CDR2 YSYEKL come from the germline V gene. Written as DNA, the CDR3 is TGCGCCAGCAGCCAAGCAGCCGAGAATACGCAGTATTTT. It encodes CASSQAAENTQYF.

The V and J genes are TRBV2 and TRBJ1-2; maybe TRBD1 (6 bases). This CDR3 region has 14 residues. Trimming removed 7 bases from V and 5 bases from J, with 17 bases in between. Germline values: CDR1 SNHLY, CDR2 FYNNEI. The CDR3 sequence: CASNPQGSSYGYTF. CDR3 DNA sequence: TGTGCCAGCAACCCACAGGGTTCCTCTTATGGCTACACCTTC.

The chain carries TRBV21-1 and TRBJ1-1. TRBV21-1 is a listed pseudogene. The length of the CDR3 is 15 residues. This CDR3 is CASSVDRRENTEAFF. Here the CDR3 DNA reads TGTGCCAGCAGCGTCGACAGGAGGGAGAACACTGAAGCTTTCTTT.

The chain carries TRBV5-1 and TRBJ2-3; no firm D call. CDR1 is SGHRS, CDR2 YFSETQ, per germline. The CDR3 extends over 14 amino acids. The ends were cut back, 0 bases at V and 3 bases at J, with 8 bases in the middle. The CDR3 sequence: CASSLVAPTDTQYF. The CDR3 coding sequence is TGCGCCAGCAGCTTGGTAGCCCCAACAGATACGCAGTATTTT.

The rearrangement links TRBV6-1 to TRBJ2-7; D tentatively reads TRBD1 or TRBD2 (5 bases each). From germline, CDR1 is MNHNS and CDR2 SASEGT. V was pared by 6 bases and J by 0 bases, with 12 bases between. The CDR3 runs 14 residues. The CDR3 region has the DNA TGTGCCAGCAGAGGGACCCTCTACTCCTACGAGCAGTACTTC. It is translated as CASRGTLYSYEQYF.

CDR3 DNA: TGTGCCAGCAGTTACGGGACAGGGTCGTATGGCTACACCTTC. It specifies CASSYGTGSYGYTF. This sequence joins TRBV6-6 and TRBJ1-2, with 9 positions matching TRBD1. The CDR3 spans 14 residues. V trimming: 2 bases; J trimming: 5 bases; junction bases outside the gene matches: 3. Germline values: CDR1 MNHNY, CDR2 SVGAGI (reference sequence).

This sequence joins TRBV6-1 and TRBJ1-2; 9 nucleotides align to TRBD1. This CDR3 contains 12 residues. J lost 3 bases, V lost 8 bases, and 1 base had no gene match. The germline CDR1 and CDR2 sequences are MNHNS and SASEGT. CDR3 in amino acids: CASGTGHYGYTF. In DNA, the CDR3 is TGTGCCAGCGGGACAGGGCACTATGGCTACACCTTC.